The rows below give T cell receptor beta chains drawn from one sample of a study of cytomegalovirus exposure and HLA in healthy donors. Assay used: immunoSEQ multiplex PCR; TCRdb lists only in-frame clones, some missing. Altogether 150,000 to 180,000 clones are present, 75% being singletons, with the ten largest covering more than 1.2%. Sequencing was carried out using PBMCs. These receptors came from a man aged 18 to 29 in good health and CMV-seronegative. The CDR3 runs from the conserved cysteine through the conserved F or W. The D gene is left open where the match is weak. Clone size appears in some rows only: once, few, many, or a class for an expanded clone.

D	V	J	size	DNA	CDR3
NA	TRBV14	TRBJ2-3	NA	TGTGCCAGCAGCCAGGGAGCTAGCAGGGGTACGCAGTATTTT	CASSQGASRGTQYF
NA	TRBV10-3	TRBJ2-3	NA	TGTGCCATCAGTACGTCGACAGAGACTAGCACAGATACGCAGTATTTT	CAISTSTETSTDTQYF
NA	TRBV2	TRBJ2-3	NA	TGTGCCAGCAGTCTCCGCTCGGCAGATACGCAGTATTTT	CASSLRSADTQYF
NA	TRBV7-9	TRBJ1-5	NA	TGTGCCAGCAGCTTAGGAGAACAGCCCCAGCATTTT	CASSLGEQPQHF
NA	TRBV5-1	TRBJ2-2	NA	TGCGCCAGCAGCGGCCCGGGGGCGGGGGCCACCGGGGAGCTGTTTTTT	CASSGPGAGATGELFF
NA	TRBV29-1	TRBJ2-7	once	TGCAGCGTTGAAAGTGGGCTGGATCCCCCAGAAGAGTACTTC	CSVESGLDPPEEYF
NA	TRBV5-6	TRBJ1-2	NA	TGTGCCAGCAGCTTGGGCAGGGCGGATGGCTACACCTTC	CASSLGRADGYTF
TRBD1	TRBV4-1	TRBJ2-7	few	TGCGCCAGCAGCCAAACCGGGACAGTGAGGGAGCAGTACTTC	CASSQTGTVREQYF
NA	TRBV5-6	TRBJ2-7	NA	TGTGCCAGCAGACGAACAGGCTCCTACGAGCAGTACTTC	CASRRTGSYEQYF
NA	TRBV6-4	TRBJ2-1	NA	TGTGCCAGCAGTGACACGGGAAATGAGCAGTTCTTC	CASSDTGNEQFF
NA	TRBV19	TRBJ1-4	few	TGTGCCACCTCCCCCCCTGGGGACTTGGATGAAAAACTGTTTTTT	CATSPPGDLDEKLFF
NA	TRBV4-3	TRBJ2-2	once	TGCGCCAGCAGCCAAAGTGGGGAGCGGGACACCGGGGAGCTGTTTTTT	CASSQSGERDTGELFF
TRBD1	TRBV9	TRBJ1-1	once	TGTGCCAGCAGCGTGGGGGACAGGGGGAGAACTGAAGCTTTCTTT	CASSVGDRGRTEAFF
NA	TRBV27	TRBJ1-5	NA	TGTGCCAGCAGGGAGCAGGGGACCGGGGGCAATCAGCCCCAGCATTTT	CASREQGTGGNQPQHF
NA	TRBV5-5	TRBJ2-7	NA	TGTGCCAGCAGCTTGGGGGCGGGGCCCTACGAGCAGTACTTC	CASSLGAGPYEQYF
NA	TRBV13	TRBJ2-1	NA	TGTGCCAGCAGCTTACCGGGACTCCAGACAAACAATGAGCAGTTCTTC	CASSLPGLQTNNEQFF
NA	TRBV6-1	TRBJ2-1	NA	TGTGCCAGCTTCTCGGAGTTCTACAATGAGCAGTTCTTC	CASFSEFYNEQFF
NA	TRBV15	TRBJ1-5	few	TGTGCCGCTCGCGCCGATTATAGCAATCAGCCCCAGCATTTT	CAARADYSNQPQHF
TRBD2	TRBV7-9	TRBJ2-3	NA	TGTGCCAGCAGCCCGGGACTAGCAACAGATACGCAGTATTTT	CASSPGLATDTQYF